This T cell receptor (beta chain) stems from a study of cytomegalovirus exposure and HLA in healthy donors. This PCR relied on a set of 60 Vbeta primers and 13 Jbeta primers. Data came from immunoSEQ multiplex PCR; TCRdb stores just in-frame clones and leaves some out. Here the sample spans approximately 74,000 clones, approximately 81% being singletons. The germline CDR1 and CDR2 sequences are SGHDT and YYEEEE. V was pared by 4 bases and J by 5 bases, with 7 bases of the junction left unmatched. The CDR3 is made up of 15 amino acids. The V gene is TRBV5-6, the J gene TRBJ1-2, with 11 bases aligning to TRBD1. The TCR sequence derives from a woman in her 30s in good health and CMV-seronegative. The sample taken for sequencing was PBMCs. The DNA of the CDR3 is TGTGCCAGCAGCACCGGACAGGGGGCGGGGTATGGCTACACCTTC. It yields the protein CASSTGQGAGYGYTF.